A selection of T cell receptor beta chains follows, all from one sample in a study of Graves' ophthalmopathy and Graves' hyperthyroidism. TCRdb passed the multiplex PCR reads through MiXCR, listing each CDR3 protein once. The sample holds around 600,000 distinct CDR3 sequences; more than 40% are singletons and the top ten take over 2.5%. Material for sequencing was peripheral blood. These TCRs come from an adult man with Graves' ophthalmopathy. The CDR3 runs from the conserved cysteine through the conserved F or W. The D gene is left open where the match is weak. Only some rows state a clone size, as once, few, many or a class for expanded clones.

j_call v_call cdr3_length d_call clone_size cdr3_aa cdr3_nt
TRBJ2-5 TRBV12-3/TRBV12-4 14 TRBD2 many CASSLLAAGGTQYF TGTGCCAGCAGCCTACTAGCGGCTGGCGGGACCCAGTACTTC
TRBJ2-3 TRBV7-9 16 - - CASSLELHGGTDTQYF TGTGCCAGCAGCTTAGAACTACACGGGGGCACAGATACGCAGTATTTT
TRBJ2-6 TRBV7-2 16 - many CASSYNGPPGANVLTF TGTGCCAGCAGCTACAATGGGCCACCCGGGGCCAACGTCCTGACTTTC
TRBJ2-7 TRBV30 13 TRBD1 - CAWSLTGDGEQYF TGTGCCTGGAGTCTTACAGGGGACGGCGAGCAGTACTTC
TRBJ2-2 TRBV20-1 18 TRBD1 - CSAPQDREIFGTTGELFF TGCAGTGCCCCCCAGGACAGGGAGATCTTCGGAACCACCGGGGAGCTGTTTTTT
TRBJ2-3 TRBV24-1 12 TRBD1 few CATSDYRGTQYF TGTGCCACCAGTGATTACAGGGGAACGCAGTATTTT
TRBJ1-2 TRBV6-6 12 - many CAANRAGYGYTF TGTGCCGCCAACAGGGCCGGTTATGGCTACACCTTC
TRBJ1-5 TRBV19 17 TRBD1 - CASSIVGTGRLDQPQHF TGTGCCAGTAGTATAGTTGGGACAGGGAGGTTGGATCAGCCCCAGCATTTT
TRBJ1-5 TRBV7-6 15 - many CASSLGGTGDQPQHF TGTGCCAGCAGCTTAGGGGGTACGGGAGATCAGCCCCAGCATTTT
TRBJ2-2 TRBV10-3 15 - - CASSYGGGNTGELFF TGTGCCAGCAGTTATGGAGGCGGGAACACCGGGGAGCTGTTTTTT
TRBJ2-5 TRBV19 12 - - CASSAVGETQYF TGTGCCAGTAGTGCGGTTGGGGAGACCCAGTACTTC
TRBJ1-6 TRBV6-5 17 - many CASSRASQGPAGSPLHF TGTGCCAGCAGTAGGGCGTCACAGGGCCCCGCGGGGTCACCCCTCCACTTT
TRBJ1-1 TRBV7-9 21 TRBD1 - CASSFYRGPRPTYPVNTEAFF TGTGCCAGCAGCTTTTACAGGGGACCCCGTCCAACCTACCCGGTGAACACTGAAGCTTTCTTT
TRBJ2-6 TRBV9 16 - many CASSVGGSLGANVLTF TGTGCCAGCAGCGTAGGTGGGAGTCTCGGGGCCAACGTCCTGACTTTC
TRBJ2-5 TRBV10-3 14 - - CASSELTARETQYF TGTGCCAGCAGTGAGCTAACCGCCAGGGAGACCCAGTACTTC
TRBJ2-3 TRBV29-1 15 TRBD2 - CSVHGSGAETDTQYF TGCAGCGTTCACGGGAGCGGGGCTGAGACAGATACGCAGTATTTT
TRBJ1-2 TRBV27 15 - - CASFGGGRVSGGYTF TGTGCCAGCTTCGGTGGGGGGCGCGTCTCCGGGGGCTACACCTTC